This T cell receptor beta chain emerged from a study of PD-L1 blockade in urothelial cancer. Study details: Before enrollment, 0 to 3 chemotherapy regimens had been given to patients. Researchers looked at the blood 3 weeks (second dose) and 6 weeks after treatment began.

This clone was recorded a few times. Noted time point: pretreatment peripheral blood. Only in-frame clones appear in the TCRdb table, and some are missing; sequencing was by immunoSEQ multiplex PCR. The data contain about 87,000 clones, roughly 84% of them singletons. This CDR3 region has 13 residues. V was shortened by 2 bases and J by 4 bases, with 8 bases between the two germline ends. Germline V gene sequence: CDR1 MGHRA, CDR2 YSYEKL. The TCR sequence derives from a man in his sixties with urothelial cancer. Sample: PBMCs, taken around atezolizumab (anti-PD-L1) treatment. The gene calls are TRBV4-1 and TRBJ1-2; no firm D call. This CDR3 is CASSQLPGYGYTF. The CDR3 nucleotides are TGCGCCAGCAGCCAACTCCCGGGCTATGGCTACACCTTC.